Each of the 28 T cell receptor beta chains below was sequenced from the same sample in a study of T cell responses to AZD1222 COVID-19 vaccine. The protocol was immunoSEQ multiplex PCR, while the TCRdb copy is restricted to in-frame clones and leaves out a portion. The repertoire holds 150,000 to 190,000 clones, with 80% to 90% as singletons. Material: peripheral blood, obtained after recovery from COVID-19. Receptors were obtained from an adult who had recovered from COVID-19.

The chain has TRBV2 and TRBJ1-1; TRBD1 aligns across 8 bases. Trimming removed 6 bases from V and 11 bases from J; junction bases left unmatched: 5. The V gene's germline CDR1 is SNHLY and CDR2 FYNNEI. The CDR3 extends over 11 amino acids. The CDR3 coding sequence is TGTGCCAGCAGAGGACAGGGACGCGCTTTCTTT. Its translation: CASRGQGRAFF.

The V and J genes are TRBV27 and TRBJ1-2; D is possibly TRBD1 (5 bases). In germline, CDR1 is MNHEY, CDR2 SMNVEV (reference sequence). Trimming pared 5 bases from V and 4 bases from J, leaving 14 bases between. The CDR3 has 14 amino acids. CDR3 sequence (DNA): TGTGCCAGCAGTCCTCATACAGGTACCTATGGCTACACCTTC. This sequence encodes CASSPHTGTYGYTF.

The chain joins TRBV28 to TRBJ1-5; D perhaps matches TRBD1 (6 bases). Germline CDR1 and CDR2: MDHEN and SYDVKM. The V and J ends lost 5 bases and 7 bases respectively, with 18 bases between them. The CDR3 runs 15 residues. Here the CDR3 reads CASSENRVQWQPQHF. CDR3 DNA sequence: TGTGCCAGCAGTGAAAACAGGGTACAATGGCAGCCCCAGCATTTT.

V usage is TRBV11-1 and J usage is TRBJ1-1; the D is unclear. CDR3 length: 13 amino acids. V gave up 2 bases and J gave up 1 base, with 5 bases separating them. CDR1 is SGHAT and CDR2 is FQDESV in the germline V gene (reference sequence). The CDR3 loop is CASSLWANTEAFF. The CDR3 DNA reads as TGTGCCAGCAGCTTATGGGCGAACACTGAAGCTTTCTTT.

The chain employs TRBV2 and TRBJ1-5, with D possibly TRBD1 on 5 matching bases. CDR3 size: 16 residues. V was clipped by 6 bases and J by 2 bases, with 17 bases between them. Germline CDR1 is SNHLY and CDR2 is FYNNEI. The DNA of the CDR3 is TGTGCCAGCAGGGTTCAGGGACCGAGGGGCAATCAGCCCCAGCATTTT. This translates into CASRVQGPRGNQPQHF.

The chain uses TRBV28 and TRBJ1-2; 7 bases are shared with TRBD1. The V segment lost 4 bases and the J segment 0 bases; nucleotides outside the gene matches: 11. Germline V gene data show CDR1 as MDHEN and CDR2 as SYDVKM. The length of the CDR3 is 17 residues. CDR3 in amino acids: CASSSLGAQGANYGYTF. Here the CDR3 DNA reads TGTGCCAGCAGTTCCCTGGGGGCGCAGGGGGCTAACTATGGCTACACCTTC.

V and J are TRBV4-3 and TRBJ2-1; no firm D call. The CDR3 loop spans 16 amino acids. Trimming stripped 1 base from V and 7 bases from J, with 17 bases between. Germline V CDR1 and CDR2: LGHNA, YSLEER. The CDR3 region has the DNA TGCGCCAGCAGCCAAGTCTCCTTTTCCGACCAAAATGAGCAGTTCTTC. Amino acid sequence: CASSQVSFSDQNEQFF.

The V call is TRBV13, the J call TRBJ2-7; 14 positions agree with TRBD2. Germline V gene sequence: CDR1 PRHDT, CDR2 FYEKMQ (reference sequence). This CDR3 is built from 16 residues. The V and J ends lost 3 bases and 2 bases, in that order; junction bases with no gene match: 3. DNA for the CDR3: TGTGCCAGCAGCTTGACTAGCGGGAGGGGACCCTACGAGCAGTACTTC. Amino acids: CASSLTSGRGPYEQYF.

V gene TRBV11-2 combines with J gene TRBJ2-7, with 8 bases fitting TRBD1. The J segment lost 4 bases and the V segment lost 5 bases, leaving 4 bases of the junction unmatched. The CDR3 has 13 residues. CDR1 SGHAT and CDR2 FQNNGV come from the germline V gene. The CDR3 DNA is TGTGCCAGCAGCGGGCAGGGGGCGTACGAGCAGTACTTC. It codes for CASSGQGAYEQYF.

The V gene is TRBV19, the J gene TRBJ1-1; 10 bases fit TRBD1. The CDR3 sequence is 15 residues long. Trimming took 5 bases from V and 1 from J; bases not matched to a gene: 4. The germline CDR1 and CDR2 sequences are LNHDA and SQIVND (reference sequence). CDR3 DNA sequence: TGTGCCAGTAGTGACAGGGGGCCGGGGAACACTGAAGCTTTCTTT. Amino acid sequence: CASSDRGPGNTEAFF. Supplemented by reference TRBV19 and TRBJ1-1, the full variable domain reads DGGITQSPKYLFRKEGQNVTLSCEQNLNHDAMYWYRQDPGQGLRLIYYSQIVNDFQKGDIAEGYSVSREKKESFPLTVTSAQKNPTAFYLCASSDRGPGNTEAFFGQGTRLTVV.

The V gene is TRBV5-1, the J gene TRBJ1-4, with TRBD1 matching over 9 bases. Germline values: CDR1 SGHRS, CDR2 YFSETQ. After removal of 4 bases from V and 8 bases from J, the junction contained 9 bases not matched to a gene. The CDR3 covers 15 residues. For the CDR3, the DNA is TGCGCCAGCAGCACCCGGACAGGGGAGGGCGAAAAACTGTTTTTT. It codes for CASSTRTGEGEKLFF. The complete variable domain, with remaining parts taken from reference TRBV5-1 and TRBJ1-4, reads KAGVTQTPRYLIKTRGQQVTLSCSPISGHRSVSWYQQTPGQGLQFLFEYFSETQRNKGNFPGRFSGRQFSNSRSEMNVSTLELGDSALYLCASSTRTGEGEKLFFGSGTQLSVL.

This clone came up once. The chain joins TRBV5-4 to TRBJ1-6; the D gene is possibly TRBD1 (6 bases). The length of the CDR3 is 15 residues. V was clipped by 0 bases and J by 5 bases, with 9 bases between them. Germline CDR1 reads SGHNT; CDR2 reads YYREEE (reference sequence). CDR3 loop: CASSLGQEDNSPLHF. CDR3 in DNA: TGTGCCAGCAGCTTGGGACAGGAAGATAATTCACCCCTCCACTTT. Variable domain in full (rest from reference TRBV5-4 and TRBJ1-6): ETGVTQSPTHLIKTRGQQVTLRCSSQSGHNTVSWYQQALGQGPQFIFQYYREEENGRGNFPPRFSGLQFPNYSSELNVNALELDDSALYLCASSLGQEDNSPLHFGNGTRLTVT.

DNA for the CDR3: TGTGCCAGCAAATGGGGACATCTCTACACTGAAGCTTTCTTT. Encoded protein: CASKWGHLYTEAFF. The V gene is TRBV27, the J gene TRBJ1-1, with D perhaps matching TRBD1 (6 bases). This CDR3 has 14 residues. CDR1 MNHEY and CDR2 SMNVEV come from the germline V gene (reference sequence). V was trimmed by 7 bases and J by 3 bases, leaving 15 bases between them.

This chain connects TRBV5-6 to TRBJ2-2; D not certain. Germline lookup yields CDR1 SGHDT and CDR2 YYEEEE. The CDR3 has 13 residues. Trimming left V 1 base short and J 3 bases short, with 4 bases between. The DNA for the CDR3 is TGTGCCAGCAGCTTGAGGGACACCGGGGAGCTGTTTTTT. This codes for CASSLRDTGELFF.

The chain is built from TRBV7-2 and TRBJ2-7; D unresolved. The CDR3 length is 15 residues. Germline V CDR1 and CDR2: SGHTA, FQGNSA. V lost 1 base and J 1 base, leaving 11 bases between the germline ends. The CDR3 region is CASSLEGYYSYEQYF. The CDR3 DNA sequence: TGTGCCAGCAGCTTAGAAGGGTATTATTCCTACGAGCAGTACTTC.

This sequence joins TRBV29-1 and TRBJ2-2; TRBD2 agrees at 11 bases. After removal of 6 bases from V and 3 bases from J, the junction contained 3 bases not matched to a gene. Germline CDR1 SQVTM, CDR2 ANQGSEA. The CDR3 length is 14 residues. The CDR3 DNA sequence: TGCAGCGTCCTACTAGCGGGGGACACCGGGGAGCTGTTTTTT. It yields the protein CSVLLAGDTGELFF.

This clone was recorded only once. The V call is TRBV19, the J call TRBJ1-5; TRBD1 aligns across 7 bases. The ends lost 11 bases at V and 3 bases at J; junction bases unmatched: 7. Germline CDR1 and CDR2: LNHDA and SQIVND (reference sequence). This CDR3 is built from 13 residues. In DNA form, the CDR3 reads TGTGCCGCGGGGGGACAGCACAATCAGCCCCAGCATTTT. Translated: CAAGGQHNQPQHF.

The chain uses TRBV5-4 and TRBJ2-1; 8 bases align to TRBD2. Trimming removed 0 bases from V and 5 bases from J; junction bases left unmatched: 4. This CDR3 region has 15 residues. Germline V gene data show CDR1 as SGHNT and CDR2 as YYREEE (reference sequence). The CDR3 sequence is CASSLGTSTHNEQFF. In nucleotides, the CDR3 is TGTGCCAGCAGCTTGGGGACTAGCACCCACAATGAGCAGTTCTTC.

The gene calls are TRBV5-1 and TRBJ1-1, with 7 bases identical to TRBD1. Germline CDR1 reads SGHRS; CDR2 reads YFSETQ. This CDR3 contains 18 residues. Unmatched junction bases numbered 16, after V lost 4 bases and J lost 1 base. The CDR3 is CASSRFAIMGQKNTEAFF. The CDR3 region has the DNA TGCGCCAGCAGCCGATTTGCCATAATGGGACAGAAGAACACTGAAGCTTTCTTT.

The V call is TRBV28, the J call TRBJ2-7, with unresolved D. CDR3 size: 9 residues. Germline assignment: CDR1 MDHEN and CDR2 SYDVKM. V dropped 8 bases and J dropped 6 bases, with 5 bases sitting between them. The CDR3 reads CASGIEQYF. The CDR3 nucleotides read TGTGCCAGCGGCATCGAGCAGTACTTC. Together with reference TRBV28 and TRBJ2-7, the CDR3 gives the full variable domain: DVKVTQSSRYLVKRTGEKVFLECVQDMDHENMFWYRQDPGLGLRLIYFSYDVKMKEKGDIPEGYSVSREKKERFSLILESASTNQTSMYLCASGIEQYFGPGTRLTVT.

This chain connects TRBV6-2 or TRBV6-3 to TRBJ2-7, with 10 bases matching TRBD1. CDR1 is MNHEY and CDR2 is SVGEGT in the germline V gene. The CDR3 totals 14 residues. With V trimmed by 1 base and J by 6 bases, 3 bases remained unmatched. As DNA, the CDR3 is TGTGCCAGCAGTTACTTCCGGACAGGGGGCGAGCAGTACTTC. Translation: CASSYFRTGGEQYF.

The chain carries TRBV6-5 and TRBJ2-3, with 7 bases fitting TRBD2. CDR1 is MNHEY and CDR2 is SVGAGI in the germline V gene. The V gene end was trimmed by 6 bases and the J gene end by 2 bases; junction bases not matched to a gene: 8. The CDR3 is made up of 15 amino acids. The CDR3 loop is CASRPSSGFTDTQYF. The CDR3 DNA is TGTGCCAGCAGACCGTCTAGCGGCTTCACAGATACGCAGTATTTT.

Regarding this clone: The junction does not match germline at one end; this may be a read error. The J gene is TRBJ2-5, the V gene TRBV7-7; 7 nucleotides match TRBD2. Germline values: CDR1 SSHAT, CDR2 FNYEAQ (reference sequence). The CDR3 has 13 amino acids. CDR3 region: CASSPTPGGTQYF. The CDR3 DNA is TGTGCTAGCAGCCCCACGCCGGGGGGGACCCAGTACTTC.

The table lists this clone with a count of one. The chain has TRBV7-6 and TRBJ2-2, with a weak D call TRBD2 (6 bases). CDR1 and CDR2 from the germline V gene are SGHVS and FNYEAQ. The CDR3 has 15 residues. V dropped 1 base and J dropped 7 bases, with 13 bases sitting between them. CDR3 bases: TGTGCCAGCAGCTTAGAGGGAGGAAGCGTCGGGGAGCTGTTTTTT. This sequence encodes CASSLEGGSVGELFF.

This clone was recorded only once. The CDR3 spells CSVLGDGEKLFF. DNA of the CDR3: TGCAGCGTCCTTGGTGATGGGGAAAAACTGTTTTTT. The chain joins TRBV29-1 to TRBJ1-4; D unclear. Germline loops: CDR1 SQVTM, CDR2 ANQGSEA. V was pared by 6 bases and J by 8 bases, with 13 bases between. This CDR3 spans 12 amino acids.

V usage is TRBV19 and J usage is TRBJ2-7; 7 bases match TRBD1. The J segment lost 0 bases and the V segment lost 5 bases, leaving 13 bases of the junction unmatched. Germline V gene data show CDR1 as LNHDA and CDR2 as SQIVND (reference sequence). The CDR3 extends over 17 amino acids. DNA of the CDR3: TGTGCCAGTAGTCTACCCCGGACAGGACCAACCTCCTACGAGCAGTACTTC. This sequence encodes CASSLPRTGPTSYEQYF.

This chain joins TRBV19 and TRBJ1-4; maybe TRBD1 (6 bases). Deletions cut 6 bases from V and 0 bases from J, with 14 bases between. The germline gives CDR1 LNHDA, CDR2 SQIVND (reference sequence). The CDR3 consists of 16 residues. CDR3 region: CASRRTDIATNEKLFF. The CDR3, as DNA: TGTGCCAGTAGAAGGACAGATATCGCAACTAATGAAAAACTGTTTTTT.

The chain combines TRBV27 with TRBJ2-3, with D possibly being TRBD2 (5 bases). CDR3 length: 12 amino acids. Trimming stripped 9 bases from V and 2 bases from J, with 9 bases between. Germline values: CDR1 MNHEY, CDR2 SMNVEV (reference sequence). Here the CDR3 DNA reads TGTGCCAGTTCCGGGGACACAGATACGCAGTATTTT. This sequence encodes CASSGDTDTQYF.